Given below is one TCR beta chain in context. These data are taken from a study of PD-1 blockade in mismatch repair-deficient tumors. CDR1 is SGHRS, CDR2 YFSETQ, per germline. The CDR3 sequence is 12 residues long. V lost 1 base to trimming and J lost 5 bases; unmatched junction nucleotides: 0. Sequencing used immunoSEQ multiplex PCR; TCRdb keeps in-frame clones, though not all of them. The sample carries around 100,000 clones, over 75% recorded once. The chain employs TRBV5-1 and TRBJ2-7; 7 bases map to TRBD2. This sequence originates from an adult with mismatch repair-deficient cancer. The specimen was peripheral blood, collected 35 to 37 weeks after starting pembrolizumab. The CDR3 region has the DNA TGCGCCAGCAGCTTGCGGGGGGACGAGCAGTACTTC. Amino acids: CASSLRGDEQYF.